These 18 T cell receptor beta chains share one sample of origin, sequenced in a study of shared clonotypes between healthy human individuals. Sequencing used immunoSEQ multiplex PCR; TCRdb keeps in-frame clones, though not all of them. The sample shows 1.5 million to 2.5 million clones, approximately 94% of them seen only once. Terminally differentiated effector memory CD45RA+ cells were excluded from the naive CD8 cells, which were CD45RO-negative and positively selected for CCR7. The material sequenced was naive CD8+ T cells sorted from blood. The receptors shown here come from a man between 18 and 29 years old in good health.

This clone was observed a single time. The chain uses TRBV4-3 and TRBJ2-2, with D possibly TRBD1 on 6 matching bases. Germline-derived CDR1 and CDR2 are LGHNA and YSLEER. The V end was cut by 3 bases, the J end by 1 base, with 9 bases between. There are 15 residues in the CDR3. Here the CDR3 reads CASSHETGNTGELFF. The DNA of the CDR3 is TGCGCCAGCAGCCATGAGACAGGGAACACCGGGGAGCTGTTTTTT.

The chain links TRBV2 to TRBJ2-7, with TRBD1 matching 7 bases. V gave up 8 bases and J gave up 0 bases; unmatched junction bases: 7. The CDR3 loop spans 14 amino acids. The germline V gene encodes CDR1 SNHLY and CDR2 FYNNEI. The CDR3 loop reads CASFDRVSSYEQYF. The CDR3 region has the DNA TGTGCCAGCTTTGACAGGGTCAGCTCCTACGAGCAGTACTTC.

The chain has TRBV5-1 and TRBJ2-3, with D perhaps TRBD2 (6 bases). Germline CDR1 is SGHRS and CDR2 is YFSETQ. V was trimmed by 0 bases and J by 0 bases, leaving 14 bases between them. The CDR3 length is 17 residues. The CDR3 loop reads CASSLVLVAGSTDTQYF. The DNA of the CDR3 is TGCGCCAGCAGCTTGGTCCTCGTGGCGGGAAGCACAGATACGCAGTATTTT.

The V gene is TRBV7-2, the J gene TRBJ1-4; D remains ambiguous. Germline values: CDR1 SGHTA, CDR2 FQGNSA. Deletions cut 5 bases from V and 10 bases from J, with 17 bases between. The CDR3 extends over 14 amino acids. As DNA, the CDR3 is TGTGCCAGCAGCGCAGCGGACGGCCGCGGAAAACTGTTTTTT. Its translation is CASSAADGRGKLFF.

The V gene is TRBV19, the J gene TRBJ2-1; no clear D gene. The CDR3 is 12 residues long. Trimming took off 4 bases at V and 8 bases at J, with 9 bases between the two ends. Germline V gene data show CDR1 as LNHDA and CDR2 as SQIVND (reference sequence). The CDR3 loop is CASSKQWDEQFF. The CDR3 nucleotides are TGTGCCAGTAGTAAACAATGGGATGAGCAGTTCTTC.

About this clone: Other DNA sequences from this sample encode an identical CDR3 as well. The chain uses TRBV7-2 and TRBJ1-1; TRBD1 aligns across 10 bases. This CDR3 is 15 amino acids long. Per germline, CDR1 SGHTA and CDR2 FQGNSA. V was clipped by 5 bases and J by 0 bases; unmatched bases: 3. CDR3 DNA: TGTGCCAGCAGCCCGGGACAGGGGATGAACACTGAAGCTTTCTTT. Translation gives CASSPGQGMNTEAFF.

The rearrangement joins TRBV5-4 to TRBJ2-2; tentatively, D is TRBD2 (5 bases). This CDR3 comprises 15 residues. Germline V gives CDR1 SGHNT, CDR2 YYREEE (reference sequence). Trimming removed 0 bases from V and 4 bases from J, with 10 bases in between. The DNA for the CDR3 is TGTGCCAGCAGCTTGGGCACTAGTACCACCGGGGAGCTGTTTTTT. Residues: CASSLGTSTTGELFF.

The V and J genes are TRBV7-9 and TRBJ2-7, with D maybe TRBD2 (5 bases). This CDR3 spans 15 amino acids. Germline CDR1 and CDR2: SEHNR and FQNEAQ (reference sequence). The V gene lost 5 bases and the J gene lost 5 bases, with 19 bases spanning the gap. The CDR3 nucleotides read TGTGCCAGCAGCGCCCACGCGGGCGGTGAGGACGAGCAGTACTTC. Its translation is CASSAHAGGEDEQYF.

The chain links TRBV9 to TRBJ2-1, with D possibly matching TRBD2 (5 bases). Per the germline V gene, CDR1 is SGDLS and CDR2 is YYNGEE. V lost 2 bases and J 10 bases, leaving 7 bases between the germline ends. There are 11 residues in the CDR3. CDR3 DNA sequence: TGTGCCAGCAGCGTCGGGAAGGAGCAGTTCTTC. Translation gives CASSVGKEQFF.

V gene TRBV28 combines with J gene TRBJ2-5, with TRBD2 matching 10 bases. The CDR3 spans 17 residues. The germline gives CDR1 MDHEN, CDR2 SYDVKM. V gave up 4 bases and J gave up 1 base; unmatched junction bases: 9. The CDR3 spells CASSSTFSGGSQETQYF. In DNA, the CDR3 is TGTGCCAGCAGTTCCACCTTTAGCGGGGGGAGCCAAGAGACCCAGTACTTC.

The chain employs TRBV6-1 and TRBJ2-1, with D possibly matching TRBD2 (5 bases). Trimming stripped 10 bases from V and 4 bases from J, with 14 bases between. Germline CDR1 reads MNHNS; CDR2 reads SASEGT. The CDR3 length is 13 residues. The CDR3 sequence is CATLPGSYNEQFF. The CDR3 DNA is TGTGCCACCCTCCCGGGATCATACAATGAGCAGTTCTTC.

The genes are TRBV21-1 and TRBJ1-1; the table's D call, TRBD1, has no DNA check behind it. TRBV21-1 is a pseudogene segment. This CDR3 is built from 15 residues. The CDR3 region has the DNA TGTGCCAGCAGCCTAAGGACAGGGCAACTCCCTGAAGCTTTCTTT. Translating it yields CASSLRTGQLPEAFF.

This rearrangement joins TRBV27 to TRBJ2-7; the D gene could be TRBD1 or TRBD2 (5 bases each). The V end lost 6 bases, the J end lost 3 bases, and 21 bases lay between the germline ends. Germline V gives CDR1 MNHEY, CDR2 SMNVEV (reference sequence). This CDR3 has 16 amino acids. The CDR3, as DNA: TGTGCCAGCAGCACGATAAACCGGGACGGACTCTACGAGCAGTACTTC. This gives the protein CASSTINRDGLYEQYF.

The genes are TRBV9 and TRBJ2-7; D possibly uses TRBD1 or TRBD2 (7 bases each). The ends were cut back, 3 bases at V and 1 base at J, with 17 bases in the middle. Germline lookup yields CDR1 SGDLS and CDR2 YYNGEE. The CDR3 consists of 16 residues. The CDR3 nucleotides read TGTGCCAGCAGCGCAGGGGGAGGGGGAAGTTCCTACGAGCAGTACTTC. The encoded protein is CASSAGGGGSSYEQYF.

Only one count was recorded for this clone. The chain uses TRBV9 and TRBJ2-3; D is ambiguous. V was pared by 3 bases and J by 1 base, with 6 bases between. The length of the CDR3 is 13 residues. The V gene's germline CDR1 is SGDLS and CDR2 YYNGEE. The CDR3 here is CASSEVRTDTQYF. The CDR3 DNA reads TGTGCCAGCAGCGAAGTACGCACAGATACGCAGTATTTT.

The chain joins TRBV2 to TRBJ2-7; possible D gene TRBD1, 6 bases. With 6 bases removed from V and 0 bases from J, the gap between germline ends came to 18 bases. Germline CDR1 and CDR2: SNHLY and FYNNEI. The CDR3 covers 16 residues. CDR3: CASRRTATINSYEQYF. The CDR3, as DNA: TGTGCCAGCAGACGGACAGCCACGATAAACTCCTACGAGCAGTACTTC.

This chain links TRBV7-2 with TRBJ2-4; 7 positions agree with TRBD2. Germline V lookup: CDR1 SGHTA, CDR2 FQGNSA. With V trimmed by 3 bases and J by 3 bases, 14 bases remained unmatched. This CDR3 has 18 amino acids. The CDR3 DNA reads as TGTGCCAGCAGCTTGTATCCGGGCGGGAGTATTGGCAAAAACATTCAGTACTTC. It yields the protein CASSLYPGGSIGKNIQYF.

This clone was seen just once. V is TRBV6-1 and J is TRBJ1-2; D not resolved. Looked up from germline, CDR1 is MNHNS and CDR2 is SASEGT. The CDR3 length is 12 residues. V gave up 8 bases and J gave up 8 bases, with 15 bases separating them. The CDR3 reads CASSAWDRGYTF. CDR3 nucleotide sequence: TGTGCCAGCTCAGCGTGGGATCGGGGCTACACCTTC.